Each of the 13 T cell receptor beta chains below was sequenced from the same sample in a study of shared clonotypes between healthy human individuals. The table came from immunoSEQ multiplex PCR; TCRdb's copy has only in-frame clones and leaves some out. This sample carries around 350,000 clones, over 70% of them seen once, and the ten largest clones take more than 9%. Sequenced material: memory CD4+ T cells sorted from blood. As for subset: CD45RA-negative fraction. Every receptor here comes from a man aged 25-45 years in good health.

The chain joins TRBV5-5 to TRBJ2-1; TRBD2 matches at 10 bases. Trimming removed 6 bases from V and 3 bases from J; junction bases left unmatched: 6. CDR1 SGHKS and CDR2 YYEKEE come from the germline V gene (reference sequence). The CDR3 is 15 residues long. The CDR3 loop is CASISGTSVYNEQFF. The CDR3 DNA sequence: TGTGCCAGCATCTCTGGGACTAGCGTCTACAATGAGCAGTTCTTC.

The chain couples TRBV28 to TRBJ1-5, with TRBD1 as a possible D gene (5 bases). Germline V gene lookup returns CDR1 MDHEN and CDR2 SYDVKM. The CDR3 has 12 amino acids. The germline V and J ends were trimmed by 8 bases and 4 bases, with 9 bases remaining between them. For the CDR3, the DNA is TGTGCCAGCCGGGACGGAAATCAGCCCCAGCATTTT. It translates to CASRDGNQPQHF.

This clone was observed a few times. The chain joins TRBV2 to TRBJ2-3; D not certain. The CDR3 runs 12 residues. The V gene lost 6 bases and the J gene lost 6 bases, with 10 bases spanning the gap. Per germline, CDR1 SNHLY and CDR2 FYNNEI. Here the CDR3 DNA reads TGTGCCAGCAGGGATCAGGCGGATACGCAGTATTTT. Protein product: CASRDQADTQYF.

This clone has at least ten counts. The chain recombines TRBV4-3 with TRBJ2-1, with 9 nucleotides matching TRBD2. This CDR3 has 15 residues. Germline values: CDR1 LGHNA, CDR2 YSLEER. Losses at the gene ends were 8 bases for V and 9 bases for J; bases not matched to a gene: 14. This CDR3 reads CASSLTSGHGVEQFF. The CDR3, as DNA: TGCGCCAGCTCCCTCACTAGCGGGCATGGGGTTGAGCAGTTCTTC.

This clone was counted only a few times. The chain joins TRBV2 to TRBJ2-5; D gene ambiguous. The V end was cut by 5 bases, the J end by 2 bases, with 9 bases between. Per germline, CDR1 SNHLY and CDR2 FYNNEI. This CDR3 has 13 residues. This CDR3 is CASSPYTQETQYF. CDR3 DNA: TGTGCCAGCAGTCCGTATACTCAAGAGACCCAGTACTTC.

This clone came up once. The V gene is TRBV10-1, the J gene TRBJ2-2, with unresolved D. The ends were cut back, 3 bases at V and 6 bases at J, with 8 bases in the middle. The CDR3 extends over 13 amino acids. Germline CDR1 reads WNHNN; CDR2 reads SYGVQD (reference sequence). CDR3 region: CASSDPPAGELFF. Here the CDR3 DNA reads TGCGCCAGCAGTGACCCTCCGGCCGGGGAGCTGTTTTTT.

The CDR3: CASSLPFRGNYGYTF. The DNA for the CDR3 is TGTGCCAGCAGTTTACCGTTCAGGGGAAACTATGGCTACACCTTC. The gene calls are TRBV28 and TRBJ1-2; possible D gene TRBD1, 6 bases. Germline V gives CDR1 MDHEN, CDR2 SYDVKM. The CDR3 has 15 residues. Trimming took 2 bases from V and 2 from J, leaving 12 bases between them.

The V call is TRBV25-1, the J call TRBJ1-3; D is perhaps TRBD1 (5 bases). This CDR3 comprises 17 residues. V was pared by 5 bases and J by 0 bases, with 17 bases between. The germline V gene encodes CDR1 MGHDK and CDR2 SYGVNS. CDR3 region: CASSPPPGRSSGNTIYF. The CDR3 bases are TGTGCCAGCAGTCCTCCCCCGGGACGGAGCTCTGGAAACACCATATATTTT.

The CDR3 sequence is CASSEGIRQYF. Here the CDR3 DNA reads TGTGCCAGCAGTGAGGGGATTAGGCAGTACTTC. The chain combines TRBV2 with TRBJ2-7, with unresolved D. This CDR3 region has 11 residues. Trimming took 3 bases from V and 9 from J, leaving 9 bases between them. Germline V gene lookup returns CDR1 SNHLY and CDR2 FYNNEI.

The rearrangement joins TRBV7-6 to TRBJ2-2, with D unresolved. Germline V gene sequence: CDR1 SGHVS, CDR2 FNYEAQ. This CDR3 spans 14 amino acids. The V end was cut by 1 base, the J end by 7 bases, with 10 bases between. CDR3 bases: TGTGCCAGCAGCTTAGGAGGTAGTGACGGGGAGCTGTTTTTT. Protein: CASSLGGSDGELFF.

This sequence joins TRBV11-3 and TRBJ2-1; a weak D match, TRBD2 (6 bases). Trimming pared 3 bases from V and 9 bases from J, leaving 12 bases between. Looked up from germline, CDR1 is SGHNT and CDR2 is YENEEA. The CDR3 sequence is 13 residues long. CDR3 DNA: TGTGCCAGCAGCTTTTCTAGCGCGGCTGAGCAGTTCTTC. Translating gives CASSFSSAAEQFF.

The chain recombines TRBV5-4 with TRBJ2-2; possible D gene TRBD2, 6 bases. With 0 bases removed from V and 6 bases from J, the gap between germline ends came to 12 bases. Germline CDR1 SGHNT, CDR2 YYREEE (reference sequence). There are 15 residues in the CDR3. The CDR3 nucleotides are TGTGCCAGCAGCTTGGGACTAGTAGTCCCCGGGGAGCTGTTTTTT. It translates to CASSLGLVVPGELFF.

The V call is TRBV19, the J call TRBJ2-1; either TRBD1 or TRBD2 may supply D (5 bases each). V lost 8 bases to trimming and J lost 3 bases, with 11 bases between them. CDR1 and CDR2 from the germline V gene are LNHDA and SQIVND (reference sequence). This CDR3 has 13 residues. CDR3 coding DNA: TGTGCCAGTGTCGGGGCCTTCTACAATGAGCAGTTCTTC. It is translated as CASVGAFYNEQFF.